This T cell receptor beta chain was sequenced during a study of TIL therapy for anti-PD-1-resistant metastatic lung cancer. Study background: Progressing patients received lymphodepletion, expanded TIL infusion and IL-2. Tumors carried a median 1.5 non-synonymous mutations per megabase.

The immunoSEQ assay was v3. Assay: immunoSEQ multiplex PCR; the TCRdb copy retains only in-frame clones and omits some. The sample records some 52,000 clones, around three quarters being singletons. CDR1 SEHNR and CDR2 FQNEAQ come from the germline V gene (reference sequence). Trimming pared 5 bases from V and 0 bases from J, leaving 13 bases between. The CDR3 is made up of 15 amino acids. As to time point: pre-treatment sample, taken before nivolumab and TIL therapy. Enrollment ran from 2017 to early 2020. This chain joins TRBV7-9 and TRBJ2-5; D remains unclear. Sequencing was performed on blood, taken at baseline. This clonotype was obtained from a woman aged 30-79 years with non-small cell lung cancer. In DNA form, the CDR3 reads TGTGCCAGCAGCCCCTCGGGCAGCAACCAAGAGACCCAGTACTTC. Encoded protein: CASSPSGSNQETQYF.